Shown below are 6 T cell receptor beta chains from a single sample sequenced in a study of blood T cell repertoires in COVID-19. Here immunoSEQ multiplex PCR was the method, and the copy in TCRdb shows in-frame clones only, minus some. The sample includes 60,000 to 65,000 clones, about four fifths of them seen just once. Sequencing input: peripheral blood. These receptors all come from a human donor in a cohort sampled during active COVID-19.

J is TRBJ1-3 and V is TRBV7-6, with 8 nucleotides matching TRBD1. CDR3 length: 17 amino acids. The V and J ends lost 4 bases and 3 bases, in that order; junction bases with no gene match: 11. Germline V gives CDR1 SGHVS, CDR2 FNYEAQ. CDR3: CASSSQRTGSYGNTIYF. CDR3 coding DNA: TGTGCCAGCAGCTCACAAAGGACAGGGTCCTATGGAAACACCATATATTTT.

The CDR3 region has the DNA TGTGCCAGCAGCTTAGGCTGGGGACAGGGGGTTAACTATGGCTACACCTTC. Protein product: CASSLGWGQGVNYGYTF. The chain employs TRBV7-2 and TRBJ1-2; 11 bases agree with TRBD1. The CDR3 is 17 residues long. CDR1 is SGHTA, CDR2 FQGNSA, per germline. J gave up 1 base and V 1 base, and 5 bases lay outside the gene matches.

The chain uses TRBV18 and TRBJ2-7; 9 nucleotides line up with TRBD1. Per germline, CDR1 KGHSH and CDR2 LQKENI. This CDR3 comprises 14 residues. The ends lost 4 bases at V and 3 bases at J; junction bases unmatched: 4. In DNA form, the CDR3 reads TGTGCCAGCTCACAAGAGACAGGGGGCTACGAGCAGTACTTC. Encoded protein: CASSQETGGYEQYF.

The sample holds one count of this clone. This chain joins TRBV5-1 and TRBJ1-2; TRBD1 aligns across 10 bases. Germline CDR1 is SGHRS and CDR2 is YFSETQ. CDR3 length equals 13 residues. The junction had 5 bases not matched to a gene; V was cut back by 4 bases and J by 8 bases. The CDR3 region is CASSQGTGEGYTF. In DNA form, the CDR3 reads TGCGCCAGCAGCCAGGGGACAGGGGAAGGCTACACCTTC.

This clone occurred many times. V is TRBV11-3 and J is TRBJ2-3; maybe TRBD2 (5 bases). The germline V gene encodes CDR1 SGHNT and CDR2 YENEEA. V shed 2 bases and J shed 0 bases, with 9 bases lying between them. The CDR3 runs to 15 residues. The CDR3 region has the DNA TGTGCCAGCAGCTTACAGTGGACTAGCACAGATACGCAGTATTTT. It translates to CASSLQWTSTDTQYF.

The rearrangement joins TRBV3-1 (or the pseudogene TRBV3-2) to TRBJ1-2; 9 bases fit TRBD1. V shed 0 bases, J shed 6 bases, and the junction held 5 bases outside the gene matches. Germline V lookup: CDR1 LGHDT, CDR2 YNNKEL (reference sequence). The length of the CDR3 is 15 residues. For the CDR3, the DNA is TGTGCCAGCAGCCAAGAGAGAAGGACAGGGGATGGCTACACCTTC. Its protein is CASSQERRTGDGYTF.